These 10 T cell receptor beta chains originate from one sample sequenced in a study of human T cells and chemical hapten exposure. Time point in this sample: patch test 3, about 24 weeks after DPC sensitization. As for treatment: therapeutic diphenylcyclopropenone sensitization with weekly scalp DPC. TCRdb redid the calling of the RACE reads with MiXCR, one entry per CDR3 protein. The data hold 95,000 to 150,000 distinct CDR3 sequences, with approximately 10% observed a single time. The sequencing used whole blood, collected in connection with sensitization to the hapten diphenylcyclopropenone (DPC). These receptors all come from a woman between 45 and 65 years old with alopecia areata. Some clones in this sample may be carry-over from other donors' samples.

There are a few counts of this clonotype. This chain connects TRBV27 to TRBJ2-1, with 8 bases fitting TRBD1. The junction had 3 bases not matched to a gene; V was cut back by 6 bases and J by 2 bases. This CDR3 has 14 amino acids. Germline V gene lookup returns CDR1 MNHEY and CDR2 SMNVEV (reference sequence). Written as DNA, the CDR3 is TGTGCCAGCAGCTCAGGGGGCGCCTACAATGAGCAGTTCTTC. As protein: CASSSGGAYNEQFF.

This clonotype was detected many times. This chain joins TRBV29-1 and TRBJ2-7; no clear D. The CDR3 covers 15 residues. Germline assignment: CDR1 SQVTM and CDR2 ANQGSEA. Trimming removed 6 bases at V and 1 base at J, with 19 bases between. The CDR3 nucleotides read TGCAGCGTCACATTTTTTGGGTCTGGTTCCTACGAGCAGTACTTC. This sequence encodes CSVTFFGSGSYEQYF.

This chain connects TRBV6-5 to TRBJ2-7; the D gene is possibly TRBD1 (5 bases). V shed 0 bases and J shed 0 bases, with 9 bases lying between them. CDR1 MNHEY and CDR2 SVGAGI come from the germline V gene. CDR3 length equals 15 residues. The CDR3 spells CASSYSGQISYEQYF. The DNA for the CDR3 is TGTGCCAGCAGTTACTCGGGGCAGATCTCCTACGAGCAGTACTTC.

The chain couples TRBV28 to TRBJ2-6; D call uncertain. The V and J ends lost 2 bases and 0 bases respectively, with 8 bases between them. Looked up from germline, CDR1 is MDHEN and CDR2 is SYDVKM. The CDR3 totals 16 residues. CDR3 sequence (DNA): TGTGCCAGCAGTTTAACACCCCACTCTGGGGCCAACGTCCTGACTTTC. Encoded protein: CASSLTPHSGANVLTF.

This clonotype appeared a few times. The chain joins TRBV18 to TRBJ2-7, with TRBD1 matching over 10 bases. The CDR3 loop spans 15 amino acids. The V gene's germline CDR1 is KGHSH and CDR2 LQKENI. Trimming removed 6 bases from V and 4 bases from J; junction bases left unmatched: 9. CDR3 amino acids: CASSREPGQGYEQYF. The CDR3 nucleotides read TGTGCCAGCTCCCGTGAGCCGGGACAGGGGTACGAGCAGTACTTC.

This rearrangement joins TRBV30 to TRBJ2-7; TRBD2 might be the D (7 bases). The V and J ends lost 2 bases and 4 bases respectively, with 15 bases between them. There are 14 residues in the CDR3. In germline, CDR1 is GTSNPN, CDR2 SVGIG (reference sequence). The CDR3: CAWSPLGGEYEQYF. For the CDR3, the DNA is TGTGCCTGGAGTCCCCTAGGGGGGGAGTACGAGCAGTACTTC.

The rearrangement uses TRBV5-1 and TRBJ1-2, with D possibly matching TRBD1 (5 bases). This CDR3 contains 14 residues. Trimming removed 4 bases from V and 9 bases from J, with 19 bases in between. Germline V gene data show CDR1 as SGHRS and CDR2 as YFSETQ. CDR3 DNA: TGCGCCAGCAGCCCGGATGGGGCAGAGGGAAGCTACACCTTC. This sequence encodes CASSPDGAEGSYTF. The entire variable domain, with the rest obtained from reference TRBV5-1 and TRBJ1-2, is as follows: KAGVTQTPRYLIKTRGQQVTLSCSPISGHRSVSWYQQTPGQGLQFLFEYFSETQRNKGNFPGRFSGRQFSNSRSEMNVSTLELGDSALYLCASSPDGAEGSYTFGSGTRLTVV.

The CDR3 DNA reads as TGTGCCAGCAGCCAAGTACCCATCCGCACCGGGGAGCTGTTTTTT. It encodes CASSQVPIRTGELFF. The V and J genes are TRBV3-1 and TRBJ2-2; no reliable D call. CDR3 length equals 15 residues. Trimming took off 1 base at V and 4 bases at J, with 10 bases between the two ends. In germline, CDR1 is LGHDT, CDR2 YNNKEL (reference sequence).

The rearrangement uses TRBV6-5 and TRBJ1-1; 10 bases align to TRBD1. The CDR3 runs to 14 residues. From germline, CDR1 is MNHEY and CDR2 SVGAGI. The trim removed 7 bases at V and 6 bases at J, leaving 8 bases unmatched. The CDR3 loop is CASIGGTGEPEAFF. In DNA, the CDR3 is TGTGCCAGCATCGGAGGGACAGGGGAACCTGAAGCTTTCTTT.

This clonotype was counted between two and nine times. The chain joins TRBV12-3 or TRBV12-4 to TRBJ1-1; D unresolved. V dropped 5 bases and J dropped 6 bases, with 10 bases sitting between them. This CDR3 has 12 amino acids. Here the CDR3 reads CASSAEVAEAFF. In DNA form, the CDR3 reads TGTGCCAGCAGTGCGGAAGTAGCTGAAGCTTTCTTT.